This passage covers 27 T cell receptor beta chains from one sample sequenced in a study of T cells in Graves' hyperthyroidism and ophthalmopathy (dated by TCRdb to about 2019). Receptor libraries were prepared by multiplex PCR. TCRdb lists the instrument as Illumina HiSeq 2000. TCR beta CDR3 regions were amplified from RNA transcripts. For the first round of RT-PCR on the TCR CDR3, the HTBI primer set was used together with the Qiagen OneStep RT-PCR kit. Starting from the raw public reads, TCRdb applied fastp trimming at Q25, assembled clones with MiXCR and retained in-frame beta chains. Rows with a matching CDR3 protein are joined into one entry that keeps the most common DNA and genes. Here the sample has some 550,000 distinct CDR3 sequences; about a fifth occur a single time. About 26% of the sample rests with the top ten. The material sequenced was blood. The receptors were gathered from a young man with Graves' hyperthyroidism.

This clonotype showed up many times. The chain uses TRBV28 and TRBJ2-7, with TRBD1 matching over 7 bases. The junction had 17 bases not matched to a gene; V was cut back by 5 bases and J by 4 bases. The CDR3 runs to 17 residues. Per germline, CDR1 MDHEN and CDR2 SYDVKM. This chain's CDR3 is CASSPRTGSTGFYEQYF. As DNA, the CDR3 is TGTGCCAGCAGTCCTCGGACAGGCTCAACTGGGTTTTACGAGCAGTACTTC.

The sample holds many counts of this clonotype. V gene TRBV24-1 combines with J gene TRBJ1-2, with 8 positions matching TRBD1. V shed 4 bases and J 6 bases; nucleotides not matched to a gene: 9. The CDR3 has 15 residues. Germline V lookup: CDR1 KGHDR, CDR2 SFDVKD. The CDR3 DNA reads as TGTGCCACCAGTGACGCGGCGGACAGGGTTAATGGCTACACCTTC. This codes for CATSDAADRVNGYTF.

The chain links TRBV12-3 or TRBV12-4 to TRBJ2-6, with unresolved D. This CDR3 spans 15 amino acids. V shed 6 bases and J shed 0 bases, with 9 bases lying between them. The CDR3 is CASRFGPSGANVLTF. CDR3 in DNA: TGTGCCAGCAGGTTTGGTCCCTCTGGGGCCAACGTCCTGACTTTC.

This clonotype was counted ten times or more. The rearrangement uses TRBV19 and TRBJ1-5, with D possibly matching TRBD1 (6 bases). The length of the CDR3 is 13 residues. The germline V and J ends were trimmed by 3 bases and 6 bases, with 9 bases remaining between them. CDR1 LNHDA and CDR2 SQIVND come from the germline V gene (reference sequence). As DNA, the CDR3 is TGTGCCAGTAGTATCGACAGGATTCAGCCCCAGCATTTT. It is translated as CASSIDRIQPQHF. Full variable domain (remainder filled in from reference TRBV19 and TRBJ1-5): DGGITQSPKYLFRKEGQNVTLSCEQNLNHDAMYWYRQDPGQGLRLIYYSQIVNDFQKGDIAEGYSVSREKKESFPLTVTSAQKNPTAFYLCASSIDRIQPQHFGDGTRLSIL.

V usage is TRBV15 and J usage is TRBJ2-7; 7 nucleotides align to TRBD1. Germline values: CDR1 LNHNV, CDR2 YYDKDF (reference sequence). The CDR3 is made up of 14 amino acids. Losses at the gene ends were 5 bases for V and 2 bases for J; bases not matched to a gene: 6. The CDR3 region is CATSVNRGPYEQYF. For the CDR3, the DNA is TGTGCCACCAGCGTAAACAGGGGTCCCTACGAGCAGTACTTC.

There are a few counts of this clonotype. This chain links TRBV10-3 with TRBJ2-2; D remains ambiguous. V shed 8 bases and J shed 2 bases, with 9 bases lying between them. In germline, CDR1 is ENHRY, CDR2 SYGVKD. There are 13 residues in the CDR3. CDR3 amino acids: CAILGGNTGELFF. CDR3 coding DNA: TGTGCCATCCTCGGCGGTAACACCGGGGAGCTGTTTTTT.

In this sample, this clonotype turned up many times. The chain recombines TRBV10-3 with TRBJ2-7, with D possibly TRBD1 on 5 matching bases. CDR3 length: 11 residues. V lost 3 bases and J 10 bases, leaving 10 bases between the germline ends. Germline CDR1 and CDR2: ENHRY and SYGVKD. For the CDR3, the DNA is TGTGCCATCAGTGACAGGGCCCTTCAGTACTTC. It is translated as CAISDRALQYF.

This clonotype was found a few times. V usage is TRBV30 and J usage is TRBJ1-1, with D possibly TRBD1 on 5 matching bases. The V gene's germline CDR1 is GTSNPN and CDR2 SVGIG (reference sequence). CDR3 length: 13 amino acids. Trimming took off 4 bases at V and 3 bases at J, with 12 bases between the two ends. In DNA form, the CDR3 reads TGTGCCTGGAATTTGGGCAGGGACACTGAAGCTTTCTTT. Translation gives CAWNLGRDTEAFF.

The rearrangement links TRBV14 to TRBJ1-2; D uncertain. From germline, CDR1 is SGHDN and CDR2 FVKESK. The germline V and J ends were trimmed by 0 bases and 6 bases, with 8 bases remaining between them. This CDR3 comprises 13 residues. CDR3 in DNA: TGTGCCAGCAGCCAAGATAAAGGGCATGGCTACACCTTC. Translating it yields CASSQDKGHGYTF.

This clonotype occurred many times. Here the CDR3 reads CSARADLSSTEAFF. The CDR3 DNA follows: TGCAGTGCTAGAGCGGACTTGAGTAGCACTGAAGCTTTCTTT. The chain combines TRBV20-1 with TRBJ1-1, with D unclear. The CDR3 runs 14 residues. Germline V gene sequence: CDR1 DFQATT, CDR2 SNEGSKA (reference sequence). Trimming cost V 1 base and J 4 bases, with 13 bases left between them.

The table lists this clonotype with many counts. The chain has TRBV11-2 and TRBJ1-1; D is uncertain. The ends were cut back, 6 bases at V and 5 bases at J, with 13 bases in the middle. The CDR3 sequence is 13 residues long. CDR1 is SGHAT, CDR2 FQNNGV, per germline. This CDR3 is CASSSQQFTEAFF. The CDR3 DNA follows: TGTGCCAGCAGTTCGCAACAGTTTACTGAAGCTTTCTTT. Complete variable domain (other parts from reference TRBV11-2 and TRBJ1-1): EAGVAQSPRYKIIEKRQSVAFWCNPISGHATLYWYQQILGQGPKLLIQFQNNGVVDDSQLPKDRFSAERLKGVDSTLKIQPAKLEDSAVYLCASSSQQFTEAFFGQGTRLTVV.

In its sample, this clonotype was seen many times. This rearrangement joins TRBV2 to TRBJ2-2, with 11 bases fitting TRBD2. The CDR3 sequence is 17 residues long. V trimming: 6 bases; J trimming: 2 bases; junction bases outside the gene matches: 8. Germline CDR1 SNHLY, CDR2 FYNNEI. The CDR3 sequence is CASSPMTSGVNTGELFF. The CDR3 coding sequence is TGTGCCAGCAGCCCTATGACTAGCGGGGTCAACACCGGGGAGCTGTTTTTT.

This clonotype was picked up many times. This chain connects TRBV25-1 to TRBJ2-2; D is undetermined. V lost 2 bases to trimming and J lost 5 bases, with 6 bases between them. Germline V lookup: CDR1 MGHDK, CDR2 SYGVNS. The CDR3 has 13 residues. This CDR3 is CASSEMGTGELFF. In DNA, the CDR3 is TGTGCCAGCAGTGAAATGGGAACCGGGGAGCTGTTTTTT.

This rearrangement joins TRBV7-3 to TRBJ2-7; 7 bases align to TRBD1. With V trimmed by 4 bases and J by 5 bases, 8 bases remained unmatched. Germline CDR1 and CDR2: SGHTA and FQGTGA. This CDR3 is 14 amino acids long. As DNA, the CDR3 is TGTGCCAGCAGCTCCCAGGGGGACCTGCACGAGCAGTACTTC. Its translation is CASSSQGDLHEQYF.

The V call is TRBV28, the J call TRBJ1-5, with 9 bases matching TRBD1. The CDR3 totals 16 residues. With V trimmed by 4 bases and J by 7 bases, 11 bases remained unmatched. Germline lookup yields CDR1 MDHEN and CDR2 SYDVKM. This chain's CDR3 is CASSSVGTGRGQPQHF. The CDR3, as DNA: TGTGCCAGCAGTTCCGTAGGGACAGGGAGGGGACAGCCCCAGCATTTT.

There are many counts of this clonotype. The chain has TRBV28 and TRBJ2-5, with 8 nucleotides matching TRBD2. The CDR3 length is 15 residues. Germline V gene data show CDR1 as MDHEN and CDR2 as SYDVKM. Trimming took 4 bases from V and 5 from J; bases not matched to a gene: 9. CDR3 sequence reads: CASSSPVRGGETQYF. The CDR3 nucleotides are TGTGCCAGCAGTTCCCCCGTCCGGGGGGGGGAGACCCAGTACTTC.

This clonotype has ten or more counts. The V and J genes are TRBV19 and TRBJ1-1; TRBD1 matches at 8 bases. There are 16 residues in the CDR3. J lost 6 bases, V lost 6 bases, and 15 bases had no gene match. Looked up from germline, CDR1 is LNHDA and CDR2 is SQIVND (reference sequence). CDR3 loop: CASRPEIWTGQPEAFF. Written as DNA, the CDR3 is TGTGCCAGTAGACCAGAGATTTGGACAGGGCAGCCTGAAGCTTTCTTT. Filled out from reference TRBV19 and TRBJ1-1, the complete variable domain reads DGGITQSPKYLFRKEGQNVTLSCEQNLNHDAMYWYRQDPGQGLRLIYYSQIVNDFQKGDIAEGYSVSREKKESFPLTVTSAQKNPTAFYLCASRPEIWTGQPEAFFGQGTRLTVV.

At least ten counts were recorded for this clonotype. The J gene is TRBJ2-2, the V gene TRBV20-1; perhaps TRBD1 as D (5 bases). Between the trimmed V and J ends, which lost 0 bases and 5 bases, there was a span of 13 bases. Per the germline V gene, CDR1 is DFQATT and CDR2 is SNEGSKA (reference sequence). The length of the CDR3 is 15 residues. As DNA, the CDR3 is TGCAGTGCTAGAGAGGCAGGGCGAACTACCGGGGAGCTGTTTTTT. Translated: CSAREAGRTTGELFF.

This clonotype was seen only once. The chain carries TRBV6-1 and TRBJ1-1; D might be TRBD1 (5 bases). The length of the CDR3 is 16 residues. Germline CDR1 reads MNHNS; CDR2 reads SASEGT. V was clipped by 3 bases and J by 0 bases, with 14 bases between them. The CDR3 loop is CASSDRDGTMNTEAFF. The CDR3 DNA reads as TGTGCCAGCAGTGACCGGGACGGCACCATGAACACTGAAGCTTTCTTT.

The J gene is TRBJ1-5, the V gene TRBV9; the match to TRBD1 covers 9 bases. After removal of 2 bases from V and 7 bases from J, the junction contained 10 bases not matched to a gene. Germline CDR1 reads SGDLS; CDR2 reads YYNGEE. The CDR3 is made up of 16 amino acids. CDR3 residues: CASSVTRDRVYQPQHF. The CDR3 DNA is TGTGCCAGCAGCGTTACCCGGGACAGGGTTTACCAGCCCCAGCATTTT.

This clonotype has a count of ten or more. The chain recombines TRBV12-3 or TRBV12-4 with TRBJ2-5, with 7 positions matching TRBD1. The CDR3 contains 14 residues. The trim removed 1 base at V and 2 bases at J, leaving 1 base unmatched. Written as DNA, the CDR3 is TGTGCCAGCAGTTTAGAACAGGGGCAAGAGACCCAGTACTTC. As protein: CASSLEQGQETQYF.

This clonotype was picked up many times. The CDR3 nucleotides read TGTGCCAGCAGGACTACAGGGGTGAACTACGAGCAGTACTTC. This sequence encodes CASRTTGVNYEQYF. The rearrangement links TRBV6-1 to TRBJ2-7; 7 bases align to TRBD1. The germline CDR1 and CDR2 sequences are MNHNS and SASEGT. The V and J ends lost 6 bases and 3 bases, in that order; junction bases with no gene match: 8. This CDR3 has 14 amino acids.

This clonotype was detected ten times or more. The chain uses TRBV6-4 and TRBJ1-1, with a tentative D call TRBD1 (6 bases). This CDR3 is 14 amino acids long. Germline-derived CDR1 and CDR2 are MRHNA and SNTAGT. V was clipped by 6 bases and J by 3 bases, with 14 bases between them. DNA for the CDR3: TGTGCCAGCAGGGTAACAGGGAGACACACTGAAGCTTTCTTT. Amino acids: CASRVTGRHTEAFF.

This clonotype was picked up a small number of times. V is TRBV10-2 and J is TRBJ1-1; D is ambiguous. V was clipped by 6 bases and J by 8 bases, with 10 bases between them. This CDR3 comprises 11 residues. Per germline, CDR1 WSHSY and CDR2 SAAADI. CDR3 loop: CASSALREAFF. Written as DNA, the CDR3 is TGCGCCAGCAGCGCTTTAAGGGAAGCTTTCTTT.

This clonotype was recorded at least ten times. This chain connects TRBV5-1 to TRBJ1-1; D is possibly TRBD1 (6 bases). The V and J ends lost 3 bases and 9 bases respectively, with 9 bases between them. From germline, CDR1 is SGHRS and CDR2 YFSETQ. CDR3 length: 11 residues. CDR3 sequence (DNA): TGCGCCAGCAGCTCCGGGACAAAAGCTTTCTTT. Amino acids: CASSSGTKAFF.

The chain combines TRBV18 with TRBJ1-1; D perhaps matches TRBD1 (5 bases). This CDR3 region has 17 residues. Trimming pared 2 bases from V and 0 bases from J, leaving 16 bases between. CDR1 is KGHSH and CDR2 is LQKENI in the germline V gene. The CDR3 protein is CASSPGTPWTMNTEAFF. CDR3 coding DNA: TGTGCCAGCTCACCAGGGACCCCCTGGACGATGAACACTGAAGCTTTCTTT.

This clonotype was observed a handful of times. The rearrangement links TRBV29-1 to TRBJ1-2; perhaps TRBD1 as D (5 bases). The CDR3 runs to 12 residues. Germline CDR1 is SQVTM and CDR2 is ANQGSEA. V was clipped by 3 bases and J by 2 bases, with 7 bases between them. As DNA, the CDR3 is TGCAGCGTTGAGGCAGGGAACTATGGCTACACCTTC. Its translation is CSVEAGNYGYTF.